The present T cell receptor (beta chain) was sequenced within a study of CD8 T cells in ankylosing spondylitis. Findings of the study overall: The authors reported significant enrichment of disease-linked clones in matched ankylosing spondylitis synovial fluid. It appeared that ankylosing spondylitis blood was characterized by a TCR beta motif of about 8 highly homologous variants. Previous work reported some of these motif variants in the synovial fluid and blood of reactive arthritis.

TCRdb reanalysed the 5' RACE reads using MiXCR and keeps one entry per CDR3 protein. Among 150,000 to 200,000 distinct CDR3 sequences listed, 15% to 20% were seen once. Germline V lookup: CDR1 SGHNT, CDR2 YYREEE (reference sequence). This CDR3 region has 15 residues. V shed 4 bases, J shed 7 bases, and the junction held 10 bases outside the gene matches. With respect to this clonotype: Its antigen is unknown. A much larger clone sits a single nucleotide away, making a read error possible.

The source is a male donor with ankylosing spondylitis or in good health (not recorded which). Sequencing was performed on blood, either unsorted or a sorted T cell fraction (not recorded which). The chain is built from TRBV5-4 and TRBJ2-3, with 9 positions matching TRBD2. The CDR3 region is CASSEGLAEQNTQYF. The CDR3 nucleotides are TGTGCCAGCAGCGAGGGACTAGCTGAGCAGAATACGCAGTATTTT.